Below, one TCR beta chain is given with its context. Its target is not known. The record originates from a study of CXCR3-negative and CXCR3-positive naive CD8 T cells. On the study more broadly: Sequencing brought in some 130 million TRB reads altogether, and each library got about 1.5 +/- 0.3 million.

Study-wide points: Fresh PBMCs were used in most assays, and CXCR3 expression partially decreased after cryopreservation. TRBV-TRBJ usage was alike in naive CXCR3-negative and CXCR3-positive cells but differed in memory cells.

With UMI labels, 5' RACE was used to prepare the TRB cDNA libraries. TCRdb re-called the 5' RACE reads and catalogs CDR3 proteins one per entry, DNA excluded. In all, the sample yields roughly 40,000 distinct CDR3 sequences. Each CD8+ T cell subset was flow-sorted in triplicate. Every sort contained around 310,000 cells. The V gene's germline CDR1 is SGHDT and CDR2 YYEEEE. This CDR3 contains 14 residues. The receptor was isolated from a human donor in good health. Some clones in this sample may be carry-over from other donors' samples. The chain uses TRBV5-6 and TRBJ1-5. Sequencing used naive CXCR3- CD8+ T cells from blood. As to subset: CD45RO-CCR7+CD27+CD95- naive CD8+ T cells lacking CXCR3 (TNR3-). This CDR3 reads CASSLDGGLQPQHF.